This T cell receptor (beta chain) was found in a study of cytomegalovirus exposure and HLA in healthy donors. Study conclusions and caveats: Per a prior analysis, the majority of TCR beta V segments were productive roughly 87% or roughly 30% of the time. It emerged from a later analysis that several of the most significant clusters appeared to be linked to common viral pathogens. Some 17,000 TCR beta sequences were associated with HLA alleles at 0.05 false discovery rate in a later analysis.

As to this clone: Its specificity is unknown.

CDR1 GTSNPN and CDR2 SVGIG come from the germline V gene (reference sequence). The CDR3 loop spans 14 amino acids. V dropped 4 bases and J dropped 2 bases, with 13 bases sitting between them. In the PCR, 60 Vbeta and 13 Jbeta primers were used. TCRdb's table, derived via immunoSEQ multiplex PCR, lists solely in-frame clones and lacks some. The table lists approximately 130,000 clones, roughly 84% of them singletons. Material: PBMCs. This sequence was found in a girl aged 2-10 years in good health and CMV-seronegative. V gene TRBV30 combines with J gene TRBJ2-3, with D possibly being TRBD2 (6 bases). CDR3 nucleotides: TGTGCCTGGATAATTAGCGGCTACACAGATACGCAGTATTTT. The encoded protein is CAWIISGYTDTQYF.